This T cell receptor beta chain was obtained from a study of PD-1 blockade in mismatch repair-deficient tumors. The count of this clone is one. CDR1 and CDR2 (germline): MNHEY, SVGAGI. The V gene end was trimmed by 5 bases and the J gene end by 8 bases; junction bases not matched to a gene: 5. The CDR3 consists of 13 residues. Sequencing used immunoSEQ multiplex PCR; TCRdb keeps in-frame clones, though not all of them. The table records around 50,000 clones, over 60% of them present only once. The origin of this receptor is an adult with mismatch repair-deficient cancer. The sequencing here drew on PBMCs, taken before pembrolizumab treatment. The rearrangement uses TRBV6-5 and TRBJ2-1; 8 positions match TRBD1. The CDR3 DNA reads TGTGCCAGCAGTAACAACAGGGGGGATGAGCAGTTCTTC. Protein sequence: CASSNNRGDEQFF.